The sequence of this T cell receptor beta chain was determined in a study of blood T cell repertoires in COVID-19. Here immunoSEQ multiplex PCR was the method, and the copy in TCRdb shows in-frame clones only, minus some. The profile shows around 150,000 clones, around 80% of them singletons. Participant age was 18 to 89 years, and participants resided in roughly 25 US areas. In assigning cohorts, the study relied on participant-reported clinical history. CDR1 is SGHAT and CDR2 is FQNNGV in the germline V gene. V was pared by 6 bases and J by 9 bases, with 18 bases between. The CDR3 consists of 13 residues. This clone has just a few counts.

The V call is TRBV11-2, the J call TRBJ2-7; perhaps TRBD2 as D (6 bases). The sequence derives from a man aged 50 to 59 who had recovered from COVID-19. Specimen: PBMCs or T cells enriched from blood (not recorded which). The CDR3 sequence is CASSGTGTTRQYF. The DNA for the CDR3 is TGTGCCAGCAGTGGGACTGGTACTACGAGGCAGTACTTC.